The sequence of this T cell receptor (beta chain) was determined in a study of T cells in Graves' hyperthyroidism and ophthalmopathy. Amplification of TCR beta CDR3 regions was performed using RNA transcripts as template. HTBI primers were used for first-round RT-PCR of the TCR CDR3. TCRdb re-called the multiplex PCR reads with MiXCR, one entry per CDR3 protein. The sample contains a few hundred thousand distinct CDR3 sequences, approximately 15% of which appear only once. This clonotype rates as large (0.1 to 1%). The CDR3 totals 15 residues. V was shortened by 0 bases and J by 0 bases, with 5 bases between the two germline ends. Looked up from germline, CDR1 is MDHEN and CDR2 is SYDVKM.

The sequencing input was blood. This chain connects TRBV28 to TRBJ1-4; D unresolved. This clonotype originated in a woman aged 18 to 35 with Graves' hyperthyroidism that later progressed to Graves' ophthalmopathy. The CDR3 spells CASSLWSATNEKLFF. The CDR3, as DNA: TGTGCCAGCAGTTTATGGTCCGCAACTAATGAAAAACTGTTTTTT.